This T cell receptor beta chain was sequenced for a study of blood T cell repertoires in COVID-19. Across the whole study: Samples of COVID-19 (acute and convalescent) were obtained from the United States, Italy and Spain. The analysed material was cDNA or gDNA that came from T cells, B-cell-depleted T cells, or PBMCs.

This clone has just one count. Authors' data handling: Reference gene primer amplification yielded estimated nucleated cell counts. Generated by immunoSEQ multiplex PCR, the TCRdb table keeps only in-frame clones and is missing some. V and J calls and clone size are given by that table; D and trimming were obtained from the DNA. Of around 70,000 clones in the sample, around 75% are singletons; the top ten hold 20% to 25%. Source material: peripheral blood. This clonotype originated in a man in his 70s with acute or convalescent COVID-19.

Here the CDR3 DNA reads TGTGCCAGCAGTGACATCGGGACTAGCGCTTCCTACGAGCAGTACTTC. Translated, it gives CASSDIGTSASYEQYF. The chain links TRBV28 to TRBJ2-7; 10 nucleotides match TRBD2. V lost 5 bases, J lost 1 base, and 8 bases stayed unmatched. CDR1 is MDHEN and CDR2 is SYDVKM in the germline V gene. This CDR3 has 16 amino acids.